This T cell receptor beta chain was sequenced for a study of shared clonotypes between healthy human individuals. In regard to this clone: What it binds is not known.

Several immunoSEQ plates received, in even portions, the genomic DNA of each subset. The data were produced by immunoSEQ multiplex PCR, yet TCRdb's version contains in-frame clones alone and is incomplete. Found here are over a million clones, 98% of them singletons; the top ten hold under 0.45%. Unmatched junction bases numbered 23, after V lost 10 bases and J lost 4 bases. In germline, CDR1 is SNHLY, CDR2 FYNNEI. The CDR3 length is 19 residues. Study results and caveats: It was the non-shared clonotypes that had lower generation probabilities than clonotypes shared by all four donors.

This clonotype was sampled from a man aged 25 to 40 in good health. The rearrangement links TRBV2 to TRBJ2-3, with 10 bases aligning to TRBD1. Sequenced material: naive CD4+ T cells sorted from blood. Sample subset: CD45RA+ positively selected. CDR3: CATRKYARPTGGASDTQYF. In nucleotides, the CDR3 is TGTGCCACCCGAAAGTATGCCCGACCGACAGGGGGCGCGTCAGATACGCAGTATTTT.